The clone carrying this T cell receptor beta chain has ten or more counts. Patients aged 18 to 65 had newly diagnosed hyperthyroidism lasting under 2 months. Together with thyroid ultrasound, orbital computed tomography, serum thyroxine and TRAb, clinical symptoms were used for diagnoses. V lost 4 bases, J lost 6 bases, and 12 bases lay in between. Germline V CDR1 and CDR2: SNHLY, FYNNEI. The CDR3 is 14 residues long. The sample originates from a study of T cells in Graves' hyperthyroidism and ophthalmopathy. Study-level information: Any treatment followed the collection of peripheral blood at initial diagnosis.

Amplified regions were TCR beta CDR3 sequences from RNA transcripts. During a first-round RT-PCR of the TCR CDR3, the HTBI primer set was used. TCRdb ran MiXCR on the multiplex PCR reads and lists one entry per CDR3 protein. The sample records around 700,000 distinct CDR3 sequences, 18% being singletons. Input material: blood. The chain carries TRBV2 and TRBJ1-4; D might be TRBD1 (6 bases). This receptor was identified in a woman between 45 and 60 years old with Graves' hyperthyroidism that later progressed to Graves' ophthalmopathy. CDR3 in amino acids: CASSAGTRYEKLFF. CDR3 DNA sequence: TGTGCCAGCAGTGCGGGGACACGGTATGAAAAACTGTTTTTT.